Each of the 18 T cell receptor beta chains below was sequenced from the same sample in a study of blood T cells in healthy people across ages. A second PCR of about 6 to 12 cycles used a sample-barcoded 5' primer and a J-beta primer mix. TCRdb analysed the 5' RACE reads with MiXCR anew, one entry per CDR3 protein. The data contain roughly 1,700,000 distinct CDR3 sequences, approximately 30% of them singletons. What was sequenced was blood. These receptors were obtained from a woman in her 30s in good health.

The chain links TRBV4-3 to TRBJ2-7; perhaps D is TRBD1 or TRBD2 (5 bases each). Germline V gene sequence: CDR1 LGHNA, CDR2 YSLEER. The CDR3 length is 17 residues. Trimming stripped 2 bases from V and 2 bases from J, with 19 bases between. DNA of the CDR3: TGCGCCAGCAGCCAAAAGTCGGACCCAGGGAGAACCTACGAGCAGTACTTC. Its protein is CASSQKSDPGRTYEQYF.

This chain links TRBV4-1 with TRBJ1-2; tentative D call: TRBD1 (5 bases). Trimming took off 1 base at V and 1 base at J, with 7 bases between the two ends. Germline CDR1 is MGHRA and CDR2 is YSYEKL. This CDR3 has 14 residues. The CDR3 nucleotides read TGCGCCAGCAGCCAAGTCGGGGGTAACTATGGCTACACCTTC. This gives the protein CASSQVGGNYGYTF.

Many counts were recorded for this clonotype. The chain has TRBV28 and TRBJ1-2; possibly TRBD1 for D (6 bases). CDR1 MDHEN and CDR2 SYDVKM come from the germline V gene. The length of the CDR3 is 11 residues. The germline V and J ends were trimmed by 7 bases and 6 bases, with 9 bases remaining between them. The DNA of the CDR3 is TGTGCCAGCACTGCAGGGGATGGCTACACCTTC. Translated: CASTAGDGYTF.

This clonotype appeared a single time. Without the conserved terminal phenylalanine or tryptophan, this CDR3 likely stems from a read error. The rearrangement links TRBV27 to TRBJ2-7; maybe TRBD2 (6 bases). The germline gives CDR1 MNHEY, CDR2 SMNVEV (reference sequence). This CDR3 contains 13 residues. CDR3 loop: CSSSRDSSYEQYC. In DNA form, the CDR3 reads TGTTCCAGCAGCCGGGACTCTTCCTACGAGCAGTACTGC.

This sequence joins TRBV20-1 and TRBJ1-2, with D possibly TRBD1 on 6 matching bases. The V end was cut by 6 bases, the J end by 8 bases, with 19 bases between. Germline V CDR1 and CDR2: DFQATT, SNEGSKA (reference sequence). This CDR3 spans 13 amino acids. The CDR3 DNA reads TGCAGTGCCCTCTATAGAGGGGGGGGGGGCTACACCTTC. Translated, it gives CSALYRGGGGYTF.

The sample holds many counts of this clonotype. This rearrangement joins TRBV20-1 to TRBJ2-7; perhaps TRBD1 as D (5 bases). Deletions cut 4 bases from V and 3 bases from J, with 7 bases between. The CDR3 loop spans 11 amino acids. In germline, CDR1 is DFQATT, CDR2 SNEGSKA (reference sequence). DNA for the CDR3: TGCAGTGCTACGGACAACTACGAGCAGTACTTC. Protein: CSATDNYEQYF.

This clonotype has only a few counts. The V call is TRBV20-1, the J call TRBJ2-6, with no clear D. Trimming pared 0 bases from V and 5 bases from J, leaving 5 bases between. The CDR3 has 13 residues. The V gene's germline CDR1 is DFQATT and CDR2 SNEGSKA (reference sequence). CDR3 nucleotides: TGCAGTGCTAGAGATTACCGGGCCAACGTCCTGACTTTC. Translating it yields CSARDYRANVLTF.

This clonotype was picked up a small number of times. J is TRBJ2-1 and V is TRBV12-3 or TRBV12-4; maybe TRBD1 (7 bases). The CDR3 loop spans 17 amino acids. V lost 6 bases and J 3 bases, leaving 21 bases between the germline ends. DNA of the CDR3: TGTGCCAGCAGCCCCCCTTCCGGGACAGCGGGCTACAATGAGCAGTTCTTC. Translated, it gives CASSPPSGTAGYNEQFF.

Points on this clonotype: A much larger clone sits a single nucleotide away, making a read error possible. The chain links TRBV12-3 or TRBV12-4 to TRBJ2-1, with TRBD2 matching over 9 bases. The CDR3 extends over 15 amino acids. In nucleotides, the CDR3 is TGTGCCTGCAGTCGTAGCGGGAGTCGATACAATGAGCAGTTCTTC. Translated, it gives CACSRSGSRYNEQFF.

The chain recombines TRBV29-1 with TRBJ1-2; D unclear. The germline V gene has CDR1 SQVTM and CDR2 ANQGSEA. CDR3 length: 11 amino acids. The V and J ends lost 4 bases and 7 bases respectively, with 10 bases between them. The CDR3 region has the DNA TGCAGCGTTGTGTCATCGGGTGGCTACACCTTC. Translating gives CSVVSSGGYTF.

This clonotype has just a few counts. The DNA of the CDR3 is TGCAGCGTTGAGGGGGACAAGACCTACAATGAGCAGTTCTTC. This translates into CSVEGDKTYNEQFF. The chain uses TRBV29-1 and TRBJ2-1; D is possibly TRBD1 (6 bases). Germline values: CDR1 SQVTM, CDR2 ANQGSEA. Trimming cost V 3 bases and J 2 bases, with 11 bases left between them. The CDR3 covers 14 residues.

This clonotype was counted at least ten times. The V and J genes are TRBV29-1 and TRBJ2-7, with 8 bases aligning to TRBD2. The CDR3 is made up of 14 amino acids. The germline gives CDR1 SQVTM, CDR2 ANQGSEA. The J segment lost 3 bases and the V segment lost 4 bases, leaving 8 bases of the junction unmatched. In DNA, the CDR3 is TGCAGCGTTGTCCTCCGGGAGGGATTCTACGAGCAGTACTTC. This codes for CSVVLREGFYEQYF.

V gene TRBV5-1 combines with J gene TRBJ2-1; TRBD1 aligns across 7 bases. In germline, CDR1 is SGHRS, CDR2 YFSETQ. V lost 4 bases, J lost 9 bases, and 7 bases stayed unmatched. The CDR3 runs to 13 residues. The CDR3 sequence: CASSREGGSEQFF. In DNA form, the CDR3 reads TGCGCCAGCAGCCGGGAAGGGGGCAGTGAGCAGTTCTTC. The whole variable domain, remainder taken from reference TRBV5-1 and TRBJ2-1, is KAGVTQTPRYLIKTRGQQVTLSCSPISGHRSVSWYQQTPGQGLQFLFEYFSETQRNKGNFPGRFSGRQFSNSRSEMNVSTLELGDSALYLCASSREGGSEQFFGPGTRLTVL.

In the case of this clonotype: An end of the junction does not agree with germline; a read error may underlie this. The chain links TRBV7-9 to TRBJ1-1, with 7 bases that match TRBD1. The germline CDR1 and CDR2 sequences are SEHNR and FQNEAQ (reference sequence). This CDR3 is 14 amino acids long. The CDR3 nucleotides read TGTGTCAGCGTCAGGGGGAACATGAACACTGAAGCTTTCTTT. Protein: CVSVRGNMNTEAFF.

This clonotype was counted ten times or more. J is TRBJ2-5 and V is TRBV7-2; no clear D gene. Germline V gene lookup returns CDR1 SGHTA and CDR2 FQGNSA. The CDR3 length is 16 residues. Trimming cost V 1 base and J 2 bases, with 14 bases left between them. The CDR3 sequence: CASSLGSSVGQETQYF. CDR3 in DNA: TGTGCCAGCAGCTTAGGCTCCAGCGTGGGACAAGAGACCCAGTACTTC.

The chain couples TRBV9 to TRBJ1-1; 7 bases are shared with TRBD1. The CDR3 runs to 15 residues. With 3 bases clipped from V and 3 bases from J, the junction kept 8 bases outside the gene matches. Germline values: CDR1 SGDLS, CDR2 YYNGEE. The chain's CDR3 is CASSGKGALDTEAFF. In DNA, the CDR3 is TGTGCCAGCAGCGGAAAGGGGGCTTTGGACACTGAAGCTTTCTTT.

This clonotype was detected only once. The CDR3 reads CASSPRGIYGYTF. In nucleotides, the CDR3 is TGTGCCAGCAGTCCGCGGGGCATCTATGGCTACACCTTC. J is TRBJ1-2 and V is TRBV12-3 or TRBV12-4, with D maybe TRBD1 (5 bases). This CDR3 comprises 13 residues. V lost 5 bases and J lost 4, with 11 bases in between.

This clonotype showed up many times. The chain uses TRBV20-1 and TRBJ2-6, with D unresolved. The germline gives CDR1 DFQATT, CDR2 SNEGSKA (reference sequence). The CDR3 runs to 14 residues. The germline V and J ends were trimmed by 2 bases and 4 bases, with 9 bases remaining between them. The CDR3 region has the DNA TGCAGTGCTAGACGGGTGTCAGGGGCCAACGTCCTGACTTTC. The encoded protein is CSARRVSGANVLTF.